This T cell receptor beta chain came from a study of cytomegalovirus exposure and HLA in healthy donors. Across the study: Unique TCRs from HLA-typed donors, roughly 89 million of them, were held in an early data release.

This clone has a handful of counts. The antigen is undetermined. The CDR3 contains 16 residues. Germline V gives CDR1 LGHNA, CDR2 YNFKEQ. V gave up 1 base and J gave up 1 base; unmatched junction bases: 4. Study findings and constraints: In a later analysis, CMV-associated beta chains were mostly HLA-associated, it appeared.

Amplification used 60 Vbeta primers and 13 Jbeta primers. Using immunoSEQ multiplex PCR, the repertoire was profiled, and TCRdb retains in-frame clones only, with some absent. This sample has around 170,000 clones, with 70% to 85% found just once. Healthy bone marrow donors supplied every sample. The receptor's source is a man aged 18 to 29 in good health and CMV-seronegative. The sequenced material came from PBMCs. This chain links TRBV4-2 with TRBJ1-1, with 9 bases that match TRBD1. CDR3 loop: CASSQVGQGRNTEAFF. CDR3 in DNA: TGTGCCAGCAGCCAAGTGGGACAGGGAAGGAACACTGAAGCTTTCTTT.